Presented here are 25 T cell receptor beta chains from one specimen sequenced in a study of shared clonotypes between healthy human individuals. Assay: immunoSEQ multiplex PCR; the TCRdb copy retains only in-frame clones and omits some. The sample carries 780,000 or so clones, just under 75% recorded once. Sequenced input: memory CD4+ T cells sorted from blood. Indicated subset: CD45RA-negative fraction. These receptors all come from a woman aged 30 to 39 in good health.

Comment on this clone: This likely stems from a read error, as it lies one base from a far larger clone. V and J are TRBV11-2 and TRBJ2-1; TRBD1 matches 7 bases. The length of the CDR3 is 14 residues. Germline assignment: CDR1 SGHAT and CDR2 FQNNGV. Germline trimming cut 5 bases from V and 3 bases from J; bases unmatched to any gene: 4. The CDR3 loop reads CASSHRDSYNEQFF. DNA of the CDR3: TGTGCCAGCAGCCACCGGGACAGCTACAATGAGCAGTTCTTC.

In the case of this clone: Other DNA sequences in this sample translate to the same CDR3. This chain connects TRBV5-1 to TRBJ2-1, with D tentatively TRBD1 (6 bases). V gave up 1 base and J gave up 0 bases, with 8 bases separating them. CDR1 is SGHRS, CDR2 YFSETQ, per germline. The CDR3 length is 15 residues. CDR3 in amino acids: CASSLQGSSYNEQFF. CDR3 nucleotide sequence: TGCGCCAGCAGCTTGCAGGGGAGCTCCTACAATGAGCAGTTCTTC.

The chain uses TRBV10-2 and TRBJ1-2; 10 nucleotides agree with TRBD1. The V gene's germline CDR1 is WSHSY and CDR2 SAAADI. The CDR3 runs to 14 residues. The J segment lost 7 bases and the V segment lost 2 bases, leaving 4 bases of the junction unmatched. The CDR3 spells CASSERQGAAGYTF. The DNA of the CDR3 is TGCGCCAGCAGTGAGAGACAGGGGGCTGCTGGCTACACCTTC.

This clone has a handful of counts. The J gene is TRBJ1-2, the V gene TRBV29-1; 11 bases fit TRBD1. This CDR3 region has 13 residues. From germline, CDR1 is SQVTM and CDR2 ANQGSEA. V shed 7 bases and J 3 bases; nucleotides not matched to a gene: 4. The CDR3 nucleotides are TGCAGCGCCCGGACAGGGGGCGACTATGGCTACACCTTC. As protein: CSARTGGDYGYTF.

The chain uses TRBV30 and TRBJ2-5; the match to TRBD2 covers 12 bases. Losses at the gene ends were 3 bases for V and 7 bases for J; bases not matched to a gene: 6. The CDR3 sequence is 14 residues long. CDR1 is GTSNPN, CDR2 SVGIG, per germline (reference sequence). The CDR3 bases are TGTGCCTGGAGCCAGCTAGCGGGAGGGTTGACCCAGTACTTC. Its translation is CAWSQLAGGLTQYF.

The rearrangement links TRBV4-1 to TRBJ1-1; D call uncertain. Germline V gene data show CDR1 as MGHRA and CDR2 as YSYEKL. Trimming removed 3 bases at V and 4 bases at J, with 6 bases between. The CDR3 contains 12 residues. In DNA form, the CDR3 reads TGCGCCAGCAGCCATTCAAGCACTGAAGCTTTCTTT. It yields the protein CASSHSSTEAFF.

This chain links TRBV9 with TRBJ2-3, with 8 bases aligning to TRBD2. V dropped 4 bases and J dropped 5; count of bases not matched to a gene: 18. The CDR3 has 18 residues. Germline V gene sequence: CDR1 SGDLS, CDR2 YYNGEE. CDR3 sequence reads: CASSSPGGTPPHGDTQYF. DNA for the CDR3: TGTGCCAGCAGCTCCCCGGGAGGGACCCCCCCACACGGAGATACGCAGTATTTT.

The chain links TRBV10-1 to TRBJ1-1; D is unclear. Germline V CDR1 and CDR2: WNHNN, SYGVQD (reference sequence). Trimming took off 2 bases at V and 1 base at J, with 8 bases between the two ends. This CDR3 spans 14 amino acids. CDR3 in amino acids: CASSEPEQNTEAFF. As DNA, the CDR3 is TGCGCCAGCAGTGAGCCGGAGCAGAACACTGAAGCTTTCTTT.

The gene calls are TRBV7-9 and TRBJ2-3, with D tentatively TRBD1 (5 bases). The V end lost 5 bases, the J end lost 2 bases, and 11 bases lay between the germline ends. CDR3 length: 14 residues. Germline values: CDR1 SEHNR, CDR2 FQNEAQ (reference sequence). CDR3 residues: CASSTGHYTDTQYF. In DNA, the CDR3 is TGTGCCAGCAGCACCGGACACTACACAGATACGCAGTATTTT.

As for this clone: The same CDR3 can be traced to other DNA sequences in this sample. The chain has TRBV7-6 and TRBJ1-5, with D tentatively TRBD1 (5 bases). V lost 5 bases and J lost 2, with 10 bases in between. Germline V gene lookup returns CDR1 SGHVS and CDR2 FNYEAQ. This CDR3 spans 14 amino acids. The CDR3 DNA is TGTGCCAGCAGCCCCCAGGGTGGCAATCAGCCCCAGCATTTT. It codes for CASSPQGGNQPQHF.

This sequence joins TRBV5-1 and TRBJ2-2; D uncertain. The germline V gene has CDR1 SGHRS and CDR2 YFSETQ. The CDR3 consists of 14 residues. Trimming took off 7 bases at V and 0 bases at J, with 10 bases between the two ends. In DNA form, the CDR3 reads TGCGCCAGCCAAAGTCCAGCGAACACCGGGGAGCTGTTTTTT. Protein sequence: CASQSPANTGELFF.

Comments on this clone: A junction boundary mismatches the germline segment, possibly from a read error. CDR3 in DNA: TGCAGTGCTAGTCGGGAGGGGTTT. The encoded protein is CSASREGF. The V and J genes are TRBV20-1 and TRBJ1-1, with D perhaps TRBD1 (5 bases). The CDR3 runs 8 residues. Germline V lookup: CDR1 DFQATT, CDR2 SNEGSKA (reference sequence).

This clone was detected ten times or more. V usage is TRBV11-2 and J usage is TRBJ2-1, with TRBD2 identical over 10 bases. V shed 5 bases and J 15 bases; nucleotides not matched to a gene: 7. Germline assignment: CDR1 SGHAT and CDR2 FQNNGV. The CDR3 runs to 12 residues. Here the CDR3 DNA reads TGTGCCAGCAGCCTGCGGACTAGCGGCCTGTTCTTC. This codes for CASSLRTSGLFF.

This chain joins TRBV18 and TRBJ1-1; D is possibly TRBD1 (6 bases). There are 15 residues in the CDR3. Germline V gives CDR1 KGHSH, CDR2 LQKENI. V lost 1 base and J lost 1, with 10 bases in between. The CDR3 sequence is CASSPRARGNTEAFF. CDR3 nucleotide sequence: TGTGCCAGCTCACCACGGGCCAGGGGGAACACTGAAGCTTTCTTT.

As concerns this clone: Other DNA sequences in this specimen translate into the identical CDR3. CDR3 nucleotide sequence: TGTGCCATCAGTGCAGAGGGCAATCAGCCCCAGCATTTT. Translated, it gives CAISAEGNQPQHF. The chain recombines TRBV10-3 with TRBJ1-5, with no clear D. CDR1 is ENHRY, CDR2 SYGVKD, per germline. The CDR3 totals 13 residues. The V end lost 4 bases, the J end lost 2 bases, and 6 bases lay between the germline ends.

This rearrangement joins TRBV10-1 to TRBJ2-7; 7 bases match TRBD2. V shed 3 bases and J 2 bases; nucleotides not matched to a gene: 1. CDR1 is WNHNN, CDR2 SYGVQD, per germline (reference sequence). The CDR3 has 13 residues. The CDR3 spells CASSEGRAYEQYF. CDR3 coding DNA: TGCGCCAGCAGTGAAGGGAGGGCCTACGAGCAGTACTTC.

V usage is TRBV7-7 and J usage is TRBJ2-3; D gene unclear. The CDR3 has 13 amino acids. Looked up from germline, CDR1 is SSHAT and CDR2 is FNYEAQ (reference sequence). V shed 1 base and J shed 0 bases, with 2 bases lying between them. CDR3 protein: CASSLGSTDTQYF. The DNA of the CDR3 is TGTGCCAGCAGCTTAGGTAGCACAGATACGCAGTATTTT.

For the CDR3, the DNA is TGTGCCAGCAGTCAGAGCGGGAGTGGCTACGAGCAGTACTTC. Translating it yields CASSQSGSGYEQYF. The V gene is TRBV6-6, the J gene TRBJ2-7; TRBD2 matches 8 bases. From germline, CDR1 is MNHNY and CDR2 SVGAGI (reference sequence). Unmatched junction bases numbered 6, after V lost 5 bases and J lost 3 bases. The CDR3 is made up of 14 amino acids.

This chain links TRBV2 with TRBJ2-7; D not certain. The CDR3 sequence is 13 residues long. Germline assignment: CDR1 SNHLY and CDR2 FYNNEI. V was clipped by 2 bases and J by 6 bases, with 11 bases between them. The CDR3 nucleotides read TGTGCCAGCAGTGAACGCCCTTGGGGCGAGCAGTACTTC. Its translation is CASSERPWGEQYF.

This CDR3 is CASSLQAGGFYNEQFF. The CDR3 coding sequence is TGTGCCAGCAGCTTACAGGCGGGAGGGTTCTACAATGAGCAGTTCTTC. The V gene is TRBV7-6, the J gene TRBJ2-1; 9 bases line up with TRBD2. This CDR3 is 16 amino acids long. After removal of 2 bases from V and 3 bases from J, the junction contained 5 bases not matched to a gene. From germline, CDR1 is SGHVS and CDR2 FNYEAQ.

The chain employs TRBV5-6 and TRBJ1-3; D not resolved. V lost 0 bases and J 0 bases, leaving 7 bases between the germline ends. This CDR3 contains 15 residues. CDR1 is SGHDT and CDR2 is YYEEEE in the germline V gene. The CDR3 loop reads CASSLGRSSGNTIYF. The CDR3 bases are TGTGCCAGCAGCTTGGGCAGGAGCTCTGGAAACACCATATATTTT.

This clone has a single count. The genes are TRBV4-2 and TRBJ2-5; no clear D gene. The J call is in doubt because the DNA end fits TRBJ2-7 better. Germline loops: CDR1 LGHNA, CDR2 YNFKEQ. The CDR3 runs 13 residues. Written as DNA, the CDR3 is TGTGCCAGCAGCCAAGATCTTGGGTCCGAGCAGTACTTC. Translating gives CASSQDLGSEQYF.

This chain uses TRBV19 with TRBJ1-2; D possibly corresponds to TRBD1 (5 bases). The CDR3 has 14 amino acids. Germline loops: CDR1 LNHDA, CDR2 SQIVND (reference sequence). With 5 bases removed from V and 3 bases from J, the gap between germline ends came to 13 bases. The CDR3 protein is CASSVGLEDYGYTF. CDR3 nucleotide sequence: TGTGCCAGTAGTGTGGGACTGGAGGACTATGGCTACACCTTC.

The chain recombines TRBV28 with TRBJ1-2, with no clear D. The V end was cut by 6 bases, the J end by 9 bases, with 20 bases between. The germline V gene encodes CDR1 MDHEN and CDR2 SYDVKM. The CDR3 covers 14 residues. The CDR3: CASRSYGQSESYTF. The CDR3 coding sequence is TGTGCCAGCAGATCTTACGGCCAGTCGGAAAGCTACACCTTC.

The rearrangement uses TRBV5-1 and TRBJ2-3; a weak D match, TRBD1 (8 bases). Trimming shortened V by 0 bases and J by 6 bases, and 14 bases separated the two germline ends. The length of the CDR3 is 15 residues. Germline V CDR1 and CDR2: SGHRS, YFSETQ. The CDR3 is CASSLEDREGDTQYF. CDR3 DNA sequence: TGCGCCAGCAGCTTGGAGGACAGGGAGGGGGATACGCAGTATTTT. Filled out from reference TRBV5-1 and TRBJ2-3, the complete variable domain reads KAGVTQTPRYLIKTRGQQVTLSCSPISGHRSVSWYQQTPGQGLQFLFEYFSETQRNKGNFPGRFSGRQFSNSRSEMNVSTLELGDSALYLCASSLEDREGDTQYFGPGTRLTVL.